This T cell receptor beta chain is drawn from a study of tumor and adjacent non-tumor tissue in lung cancer. At the level of the study: Each sample yielded a few million productive TCRbeta reads on average. Notes on the study in general: Normal lung showed higher cumulative top 100 clone frequency than tumor. Significantly higher TCR diversity was found in tumor than normal lung. Higher tumor TCR diversity was associated with shorter survival.

Comments on this clonotype: Its antigen remains unknown.

A modified ARM-PCR protocol with three rounds of nested PCR amplified TCRbeta. TCRdb recomputed calls from the multiplex PCR reads with MiXCR, one row per CDR3 protein. The repertoire consists of 60,000 or so distinct CDR3 sequences, with 61% occurring once and the leading ten covering around 29%. No cell sorting was done before RNA was extracted from the tissue. This non-tumor lung sample came from over 3 cm beyond the tumor edge. This TCR derives from a man aged 70 or older with non-small cell lung cancer. Sequencing was performed on distant non-tumor lung tissue.

CDR3 region: CATSGRRTDTLYF. CDR3 coding DNA: TGTGCCACCTCAGGGAGACGCACAGATACGCTTTATTTT. This chain connects TRBV25-1 to TRBJ2-3; TRBD1 or TRBD2 may be the D gene (5 bases each). Germline CDR1 reads MGHDK; CDR2 reads SYGVNS. This CDR3 has 13 residues. Between the trimmed V and J ends, which lost 10 bases and 15 bases, there was a span of 26 bases.